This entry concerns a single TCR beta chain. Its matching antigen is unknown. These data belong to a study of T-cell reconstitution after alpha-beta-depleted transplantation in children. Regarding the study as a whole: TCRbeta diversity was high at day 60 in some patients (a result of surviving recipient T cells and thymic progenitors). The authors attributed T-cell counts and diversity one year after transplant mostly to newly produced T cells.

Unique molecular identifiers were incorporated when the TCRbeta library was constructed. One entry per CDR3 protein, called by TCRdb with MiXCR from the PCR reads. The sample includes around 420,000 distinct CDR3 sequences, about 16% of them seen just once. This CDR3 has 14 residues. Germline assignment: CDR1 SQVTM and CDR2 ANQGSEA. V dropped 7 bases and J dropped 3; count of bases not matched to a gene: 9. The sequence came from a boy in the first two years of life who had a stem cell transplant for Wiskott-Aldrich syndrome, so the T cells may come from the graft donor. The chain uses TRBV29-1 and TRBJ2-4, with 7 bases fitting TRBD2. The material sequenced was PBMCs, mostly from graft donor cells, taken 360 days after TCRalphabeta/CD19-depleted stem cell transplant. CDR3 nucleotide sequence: TGCAGCGCCCTGGGGACTACCTACAAAAACATTCAGTACTTC. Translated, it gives CSALGTTYKNIQYF.